This entry lists 16 T cell receptor beta chains sequenced from one sample in a study of cytomegalovirus exposure and HLA in healthy donors. The PCR had 60 Vbeta and 13 Jbeta primers. Clones were read by immunoSEQ multiplex PCR, and TCRdb kept only the in-frame ones, dropping some. The repertoire holds about 190,000 clones, with roughly 76% as singletons. The sequencing input was PBMCs. Receptors were obtained from a man aged 40-49 years in good health and CMV-seropositive.

The gene calls are TRBV7-3 and TRBJ2-3, with 10 bases that match TRBD2. This CDR3 is built from 16 residues. Germline assignment: CDR1 SGHTA and CDR2 FQGTGA. V shed 5 bases, J shed 1 base, and the junction held 6 bases outside the gene matches. The CDR3 DNA reads as TGTGCCAGCAGCCGTGCGAGCGGGGGGGGCACAGATACGCAGTATTTT. Translated, it gives CASSRASGGGTDTQYF.

The chain joins TRBV5-1 to TRBJ2-7; 9 bases line up with TRBD1. V lost 1 base, J lost 0 bases, and 5 bases stayed unmatched. CDR3 length equals 16 residues. Germline CDR1 SGHRS, CDR2 YFSETQ. CDR3 loop: CASSLWGGQGSYEQYF. CDR3 coding DNA: TGCGCCAGCAGCTTGTGGGGGGGACAGGGCTCCTACGAGCAGTACTTC.

The V call is TRBV2, the J call TRBJ1-1; weak D call: TRBD1 (6 bases). This CDR3 contains 13 residues. V lost 7 bases and J 1 base, leaving 10 bases between the germline ends. Per germline, CDR1 SNHLY and CDR2 FYNNEI. The CDR3 DNA reads as TGTGCCAGCACTAACAGGGAGAACACTGAAGCTTTCTTT. It yields the protein CASTNRENTEAFF.

The V call is TRBV7-8, the J call TRBJ1-2; D possibly corresponds to TRBD1 (5 bases). Germline CDR1 SGHVS, CDR2 FQNEAQ. The CDR3 has 15 amino acids. V lost 1 base to trimming and J lost 4 bases, with 13 bases between them. The CDR3 protein is CASSLGQGLFYGYTF. In nucleotides, the CDR3 is TGTGCCAGCAGCTTAGGGCAGGGCCTTTTCTATGGCTACACCTTC.

The chain has TRBV9 and TRBJ1-2; D gene uncertain. CDR1 and CDR2 from the germline V gene are SGDLS and YYNGEE. This CDR3 is built from 13 residues. Trimming took off 2 bases at V and 8 bases at J, with 13 bases between the two ends. This chain's CDR3 is CASSVGPPEGYTF. The CDR3 DNA is TGTGCCAGCAGCGTTGGTCCCCCGGAGGGCTACACCTTC.

The V and J genes are TRBV30 and TRBJ1-1; 8 nucleotides match TRBD1. This CDR3 has 11 residues. Germline-derived CDR1 and CDR2 are GTSNPN and SVGIG (reference sequence). Unmatched junction bases numbered 2, after V lost 5 bases and J lost 6 bases. The CDR3 here is CAWDRGAEAFF. The CDR3 DNA follows: TGTGCCTGGGACAGGGGCGCTGAAGCTTTCTTT.

The chain is built from TRBV5-6 and TRBJ1-1, with D possibly matching TRBD1 (5 bases). Trimming cost V 0 bases and J 0 bases, with 6 bases left between them. From germline, CDR1 is SGHDT and CDR2 YYEEEE. This CDR3 spans 14 amino acids. Here the CDR3 reads CASSLGQMNTEAFF. CDR3 nucleotide sequence: TGTGCCAGCAGCTTGGGACAGATGAACACTGAAGCTTTCTTT.

This sequence joins TRBV5-8 and TRBJ1-4; no reliable D call. CDR3 length: 13 residues. Germline values: CDR1 SGHTS, CDR2 YDEGEE. V lost 2 bases and J 7 bases, leaving 9 bases between the germline ends. This CDR3 reads CASSLEGLEKLFF. CDR3 DNA sequence: TGTGCCAGCAGCTTAGAGGGCCTTGAAAAACTGTTTTTT.

This chain joins TRBV6-1 and TRBJ2-7; D may be TRBD2 (5 bases). With 10 bases removed from V and 0 bases from J, the gap between germline ends came to 13 bases. This CDR3 spans 13 amino acids. Germline CDR1 is MNHNS and CDR2 is SASEGT. CDR3 sequence (DNA): TGTGCCACTCGTAGGACTGACTCCTACGAGCAGTACTTC. This codes for CATRRTDSYEQYF.

The rearrangement uses TRBV2 and TRBJ2-7, with a weak D call TRBD1 (6 bases). Trimming removed 2 bases at V and 5 bases at J, with 22 bases between. The CDR3 sequence is 17 residues long. Germline V gene sequence: CDR1 SNHLY, CDR2 FYNNEI. CDR3: CASSEFRGSKQGHEQYF. The DNA for the CDR3 is TGTGCCAGCAGTGAATTTAGGGGATCTAAACAGGGCCACGAGCAGTACTTC.

The rearrangement links TRBV18 to TRBJ1-1; possibly TRBD1 for D (6 bases). V lost 3 bases, J lost 0 bases, and 11 bases lay in between. The CDR3 sequence is 15 residues long. CDR1 and CDR2 (germline): KGHSH, LQKENI. The CDR3 sequence is CASSPRTDLNTEAFF. The CDR3 DNA follows: TGTGCCAGCTCACCTAGGACAGACCTGAACACTGAAGCTTTCTTT.

This clone has just one count. The chain joins TRBV6-5 to TRBJ1-2; D gene ambiguous. CDR3 length equals 14 residues. Germline V gene sequence: CDR1 MNHEY, CDR2 SVGAGI. The germline V and J ends were trimmed by 2 bases and 4 bases, with 11 bases remaining between them. CDR3 residues: CASSYGEGPYGYTF. The CDR3 nucleotides read TGTGCCAGCAGTTACGGTGAGGGCCCCTATGGCTACACCTTC.

J is TRBJ1-1 and V is TRBV27; D may be TRBD1 (5 bases). The length of the CDR3 is 14 residues. V gave up 5 bases and J gave up 5 bases, with 15 bases separating them. Germline V gene data show CDR1 as MNHEY and CDR2 as SMNVEV (reference sequence). The CDR3 DNA sequence: TGTGCCAGCAGTCCCCGGGGGGTGGGGACTGAAGCTTTCTTT. This gives the protein CASSPRGVGTEAFF.

Comment on this clone: A junction end diverges from the germline sequence, so it may reflect a read error. The J gene is TRBJ1-5, the V gene TRBV6-1, with TRBD1 as a possible D gene (5 bases). This CDR3 comprises 16 residues. Germline lookup yields CDR1 MNHNS and CDR2 SASEGT. CDR3 sequence reads: CASREEEGRQNQPQHF. The DNA for the CDR3 is TGTGCCAGCAGAGAAGAGGAGGGGCGGCAAAATCAGCCCCAGCATTTT.

This rearrangement joins TRBV7-8 to TRBJ2-7, with a possible D match to TRBD2 (7 bases). V gave up 6 bases and J gave up 5 bases, with 17 bases separating them. This CDR3 region has 14 residues. Germline values: CDR1 SGHVS, CDR2 FQNEAQ. The CDR3 DNA reads TGTGCCAGCAGTCTAGGGGGGGTAAAAGACGAGCAGTACTTC. Protein product: CASSLGGVKDEQYF.

The chain joins TRBV4-2 to TRBJ1-5; D possibly corresponds to TRBD1 (5 bases). V lost 1 base and J lost 1, with 8 bases in between. Per germline, CDR1 LGHNA and CDR2 YNFKEQ. The CDR3 totals 15 residues. CDR3 loop: CASSQVRGSNQPQHF. The DNA of the CDR3 is TGTGCCAGCAGCCAAGTCCGGGGGAGCAATCAGCCCCAGCATTTT.